A selection of T cell receptor beta chains follows, all from one sample in a study of shared clonotypes between healthy human individuals. Profiled with immunoSEQ multiplex PCR; TCRdb holds only in-frame clones, not every one. The sample lists approximately 510,000 clones, around 79% occurring once. Material for sequencing was PBMCs. The receptors stem from a woman between 40 and 50 years old in good health. Some clones in this sample may be carry-over from other donors' samples. Each CDR3 is given with its conserved first and last residue. A D gene is named only where the DNA matches it firmly. The listing skips clone size in some rows; elsewhere it reads once, few, many or a size class.

cdr3_length	d_call	j_call	v_call	clone_size	cdr3_nt	cdr3_aa
13	-	TRBJ1-5	TRBV19	-	TGTGCCAGTAGTATTGGGATTTTTCAGCCCCAGCATTTT	CASSIGIFQPQHF
18	TRBD2	TRBJ2-2	TRBV28	few	TGTGCCAGCAGTTTACTGCATGCGGTTCTAGCGGGAAGGGGGGAGCTGTTTTTT	CASSLLHAVLAGRGELFF
15	TRBD2	TRBJ2-5	TRBV7-3	-	TGTGCCAGCAGCTTATACGGGACTAGCGCGAGCTCCCAGTACTTC	CASSLYGTSASSQYF
16	-	TRBJ2-7	TRBV4-2	-	TGTGCCAGCAGCCAAGCCGGTACGTCCAACTCCTACGAGCAGTACTTC	CASSQAGTSNSYEQYF
16	-	TRBJ1-3	TRBV7-9	once	TGTGCCAGCAGCTTAGCGCTGGTGAGGCCTGGAAACACCATATATTTT	CASSLALVRPGNTIYF
15	-	TRBJ2-1	TRBV6-5	-	TGTGCCAGCAGTTACTCGGTCGGCACCCCGGATGAGCAGTTCTTC	CASSYSVGTPDEQFF
22	TRBD2	TRBJ2-1	TRBV12-5	few	TGTGCTAGTGGTTTGGCTGTCCCCGGACTAGCGGGAGGGCCGCCTTCCTACAATGAGCAGTTCTTC	CASGLAVPGLAGGPPSYNEQFF
14	-	TRBJ2-2	TRBV19	-	TGTGCCAGTAGTATTAGGGCTGACACCGGGGAGCTGTTTTTT	CASSIRADTGELFF
15	TRBD1	TRBJ2-1	TRBV10-3	-	TGTGCCATCAGTGATCAAGACAGGGGGAGGAATGAGCAGTTCTTC	CAISDQDRGRNEQFF
14	-	TRBJ1-1	TRBV2	few	TGTGCCACCAACGGCCTAGAGGCAGGCACTGAAGCTTTCTTT	CATNGLEAGTEAFF
19	-	TRBJ1-3	TRBV28	-	TGTGCCAGCAGTTTGCGGGGTTATCGCTCTCGACTCTCTGGAAACACCATATATTTT	CASSLRGYRSRLSGNTIYF
14	-	TRBJ2-7	TRBV5-6	once	TGTGCCAGCAGCTTGGGCAGGTCGTCCTACGAGCAGTACTTC	CASSLGRSSYEQYF
16	-	TRBJ1-3	TRBV7-9	-	TGTGCCAGCAGCTTAGAGTCCTGGGGCGCCCGAAACACCATATATTTT	CASSLESWGARNTIYF
13	-	TRBJ2-2	TRBV4-1	-	TGCGCCAGCAGCCAAGATCGGTCCCGGGAGCTGTTTTTT	CASSQDRSRELFF
16	-	TRBJ1-3	TRBV4-2	few	TGTGCCAGCAGCCAAGATCGAGACAATCTTGGAAACACCATATATTTT	CASSQDRDNLGNTIYF
16	-	TRBJ2-3	TRBV5-1	-	TGCGCCAGCAGCTTGGGTTTAGGGGGTCTCCCAGATACGCAGTATTTT	CASSLGLGGLPDTQYF
16	TRBD2	TRBJ2-1	TRBV12-5	-	TGTGCTAGTGGTTCACGTAACGGGCGGGAGCTTGTTGAGCAGTTCTTC	CASGSRNGRELVEQFF
14	-	TRBJ2-7	TRBV29-1	-	TGCAGCGCACGGGACAACCTCCACTCCTACGAGCAGTACTTC	CSARDNLHSYEQYF
15	TRBD1	TRBJ2-5	TRBV5-1	-	TGCGCCAGCACTCCATCACAGGGGGCCTCAGAGACCCAGTACTTC	CASTPSQGASETQYF
12	-	TRBJ1-2	TRBV28	-	TGTGCCAGCAGCCAATCGGGCGGTGGCTACACCTTC	CASSQSGGGYTF
15	-	TRBJ2-6	TRBV27	-	TGTGCCAGCAGTCTCAGGGGGGCTGGGGCCAACGTCCTGACTTTC	CASSLRGAGANVLTF
11	-	TRBJ2-1	TRBV19	-	TGTGCCAGTAGCCTCGTCAATGAGCAGTTCTTC	CASSLVNEQFF
15	TRBD1	TRBJ1-5	TRBV5-8	-	TGTGCCAGCAGCTTCGGGACAGGACCTGATCAGCCCCAGCATTTT	CASSFGTGPDQPQHF
18	TRBD2	TRBJ2-7	TRBV28	-	TGTGCCAGCAGTTTCGGTAGCGGGAGGCTCCTCTCACCCCTCGAGCAGTACTTC	CASSFGSGRLLSPLEQYF
16	TRBD1	TRBJ1-3	TRBV18	-	TGTGCCAGCTCACCAAGGGACAGCGACTCTGGAAACACCATATATTTT	CASSPRDSDSGNTIYF
15	-	TRBJ2-1	TRBV11-2	-	TGTGCCAGCAGCCCCCCACGCTTGGGCTACAATGAGCAGTTCTTC	CASSPPRLGYNEQFF
15	-	TRBJ2-2	TRBV5-4	-	TGTGCCAGCAGCTTGTCGGCTCGGGTCACCGGGGAGCTGTTTTTT	CASSLSARVTGELFF
17	-	TRBJ2-3	TRBV15	-	TGTGCCACCAGCAGAGGTCACCGACAGGCACGCACAGATACGCAGTATTTT	CATSRGHRQARTDTQYF
15	TRBD1	TRBJ2-2	TRBV19	-	TGTGCCAGTAAACGGGGCACAGGGGAGTCCGGGGAGCTGTTTTTT	CASKRGTGESGELFF
14	-	TRBJ1-5	TRBV28	-	TGTGCCAGCAGTTGGGATATCCTACATCAGCCCCAGCATTTT	CASSWDILHQPQHF
14	TRBD1	TRBJ2-1	TRBV19	-	TGTGCCAGTAGTATAGAGGACAGGGCAGATGAGCAGTTCTTC	CASSIEDRADEQFF
17	TRBD2	TRBJ2-1	TRBV7-3	-	TGTGCCAGCAGCCAAGACGGGGCGGGAGACGTCTACAATGAGCAGTTCTTC	CASSQDGAGDVYNEQFF
15	-	TRBJ1-1	TRBV7-6	-	TGTGCCAGCAGCACTAGTAGACAGCCGAACACTGAAGCTTTCTTT	CASSTSRQPNTEAFF
14	-	TRBJ1-4	TRBV27	-	TGTGCCAGCAGTTCCCGGGGGGCGGGGGAAAAACTGTTTTTT	CASSSRGAGEKLFF
15	TRBD2	TRBJ2-1	TRBV14	-	TGTGCCAGCAGCCCCCAGCGGCGGGAGTGGGATGAGCAGTTCTTC	CASSPQRREWDEQFF
16	-	TRBJ2-2	TRBV2	-	TGTGCCAGCAGTGAAGCGCCGCGGGTCCCCACCGGGGAGCTGTTTTTT	CASSEAPRVPTGELFF
13	TRBD2	TRBJ2-7	TRBV28	-	TGTGCCAGCAGCCTGGGGGGAGGGATCGAGCAGTACTTC	CASSLGGGIEQYF
14	-	TRBJ1-1	TRBV7-9	few	TGTGCCAGCAGCCCCCGGGACACCTTACAGGTAGCTTTCTTT	CASSPRDTLQVAFF
12	-	TRBJ1-5	TRBV10-3	-	TGTGCCATCAGTGCCAGCAATCAGCCCCAGCATTTT	CAISASNQPQHF
14	-	TRBJ2-2	TRBV30	once	TGTGCCTGGAGTGTACGGCGGGATGGCGGGGAGCTGTTTTTT	CAWSVRRDGGELFF
12	-	TRBJ2-1	TRBV29-1	-	TGCAGTCCTGTGTGGGGTGCGAATGAGCAGTTCTTC	CSPVWGANEQFF